This T cell receptor beta chain derives from a study of cytotoxic CD8 clonotypes in ibrutinib-treated CLL. Germline V gene data show CDR1 as SGHTA and CDR2 as FQGNSA. The V and J ends lost 2 bases and 2 bases respectively, with 13 bases between them. This CDR3 contains 15 residues. Method: immunoSEQ multiplex PCR; TCRdb's copy keeps in-frame clones and lacks some. The sample has about 160,000 clones, roughly 88% seen once; the top ten hold around 3%. Here the sequenced sample was PBMCs, taken at disease progression, from a patient treated with ibrutinib. The TCR originated in a human donor with chronic lymphocytic leukemia. The J gene is TRBJ2-7, the V gene TRBV7-2; D is perhaps TRBD1 (6 bases). The CDR3 nucleotides read TGTGCCAGCAGCTTACCCCGGTCAGGGGCCTACGAGCAGTACTTC. Protein sequence: CASSLPRSGAYEQYF.